The 5 T cell receptor beta chains reported below all come from one sample, sequenced in a study of T-cell reconstitution after alpha-beta-depleted transplantation in children. The authors prepared the TCRbeta library with unique molecular identifiers. One entry per CDR3 protein, called by TCRdb with MiXCR from the PCR reads. The repertoire holds about 610,000 distinct CDR3 sequences, around 27% seen once, with around a third in the top ten. Sequenced here: PBMCs, sampled before TCRalphabeta/CD19-depleted stem cell transplant. The receptors shown here come from a boy in the first two years of life with Wiskott-Aldrich syndrome, due to receive a stem cell transplant.

The CDR3 DNA is TGCAGTGCGAGGACCGATGCCAATGAAAAACTGTTTTTT. It codes for CSARTDANEKLFF. This chain uses TRBV20-1 with TRBJ1-4; D is unclear. The CDR3 is 13 amino acids. From germline, CDR1 is DFQATT and CDR2 SNEGSKA (reference sequence). The germline V and J ends were trimmed by 6 bases and 5 bases, with 13 bases remaining between them.

The genes are TRBV2 and TRBJ1-2; a weak D match, TRBD1 (6 bases). The CDR3 length is 11 residues. Germline CDR1 SNHLY, CDR2 FYNNEI. The V end lost 10 bases, the J end lost 3 bases, and 9 bases lay between the germline ends. The CDR3 sequence is CATEGDYGYTF. For the CDR3, the DNA is TGTGCCACAGAGGGGGACTATGGCTACACCTTC.

V is TRBV4-1 and J is TRBJ2-7; either TRBD1 or TRBD2 may fit D (5 bases each). V dropped 1 base and J dropped 4 bases, with 20 bases sitting between them. The CDR3 extends over 17 amino acids. Germline CDR1 reads MGHRA; CDR2 reads YSYEKL. In DNA form, the CDR3 reads TGCGCCAGCAGCCAAGCTCGGGGACGAGGGATTACGTACGAGCAGTACTTC. The encoded protein is CASSQARGRGITYEQYF.

This clonotype was detected a few times. This rearrangement joins TRBV2 to TRBJ2-1; tentative D call: TRBD2 (6 bases). Trimming cost V 0 bases and J 4 bases, with 16 bases left between them. CDR3 length: 17 residues. Germline V CDR1 and CDR2: SNHLY, FYNNEI. For the CDR3, the DNA is TGTGCCAGCAGTGAAGCCCAGCCGGGACTGGAATACAATGAGCAGTTCTTC. It translates to CASSEAQPGLEYNEQFF.

J is TRBJ1-1 and V is TRBV12-3 or TRBV12-4; D not resolved. The CDR3 runs to 11 residues. V was pared by 8 bases and J by 9 bases, with 13 bases between. The CDR3 sequence: CASGTGLQAFF. CDR3 sequence (DNA): TGTGCCAGCGGCACCGGGCTCCAAGCTTTCTTT.